This entry concerns a single TCR beta chain. This entry is derived from a study of blood T cell repertoires in COVID-19. Study overall: The United States, Italy and Spain provided the acute and convalescent COVID-19 samples. In each case, the material was cDNA or gDNA derived from T cells, B-cell-depleted T cells, or PBMCs.

The V gene end was trimmed by 7 bases and the J gene end by 5 bases; junction bases not matched to a gene: 7. In germline, CDR1 is SNHLY, CDR2 FYNNEI. The CDR3 totals 13 residues. Methods used by the authors: Scientists estimated how many nucleated cells there were by amplifying reference gene primers. Sequencing was performed with immunoSEQ multiplex PCR; in TCRdb, only in-frame clones are kept and a portion is missing. V and J calls and clone size come straight from that table; D and trimming were deduced from the DNA. The table includes about 310,000 clones, approximately 86% detected once. Sequencing input: peripheral blood. This TCR derives from a man between 65 and 85 years old with acute or convalescent COVID-19. The chain employs TRBV2 and TRBJ2-5, with 7 bases aligning to TRBD2. CDR3: CASNPTSVETQYF. The CDR3 bases are TGTGCCAGCAACCCCACTAGCGTGGAGACCCAGTACTTC.